This entry describes one TCR beta chain. The antigen is undetermined. In the same sample, other DNA sequences code for this CDR3. Researchers ran the PCR with 60 Vbeta and 13 Jbeta primers. Clones were read by immunoSEQ multiplex PCR, and TCRdb kept only the in-frame ones, dropping some. This table holds fewer than 200,000 clones, about 70% found once. The source of the sample is a study of cytomegalovirus exposure and HLA in healthy donors. Study-wide results and caveats: Later on, a genetic analysis was performed. It linked a missense variant in DCLRE1C with V- and J-gene trimming of TCR beta. A later analysis showed TCR association rates differing by HLA locus, peaking at DRB1 and lowest at HLA-C.

Samples came from healthy bone marrow donors. This clonotype was sampled from a young woman in good health and CMV-seropositive. The sample was PBMCs.

CDR3 amino acids: CAWSRQGGQPQHF. The CDR3, as DNA: TGTGCCTGGAGTCGGCAGGGAGGCCAGCCCCAGCATTTT. The chain joins TRBV30 to TRBJ1-5, with D possibly matching TRBD1 (5 bases). The ends were cut back, 2 bases at V and 7 bases at J, with 12 bases in the middle. The CDR3 has 13 amino acids. Germline V gene data show CDR1 as GTSNPN and CDR2 as SVGIG (reference sequence).